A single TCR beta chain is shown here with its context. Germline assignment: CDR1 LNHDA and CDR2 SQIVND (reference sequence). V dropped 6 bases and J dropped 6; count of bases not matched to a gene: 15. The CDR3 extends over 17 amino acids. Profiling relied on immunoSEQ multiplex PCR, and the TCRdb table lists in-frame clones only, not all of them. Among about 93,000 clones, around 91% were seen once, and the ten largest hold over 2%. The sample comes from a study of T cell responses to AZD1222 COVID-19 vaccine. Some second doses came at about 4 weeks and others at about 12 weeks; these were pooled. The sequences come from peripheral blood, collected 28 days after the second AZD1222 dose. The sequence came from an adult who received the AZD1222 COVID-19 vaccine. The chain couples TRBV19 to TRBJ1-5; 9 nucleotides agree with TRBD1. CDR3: CASRLEGGDRVFQPQHF. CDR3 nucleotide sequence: TGTGCCAGTAGATTGGAAGGTGGGGACAGGGTTTTTCAGCCCCAGCATTTT.